This T cell receptor (beta chain) is drawn from a study of cytomegalovirus exposure and HLA in healthy donors. From the roughly 120-subject validation cohort, which was separate from the roughly 700-subject first cohort, the donors were drawn. J lost 5 bases, V lost 0 bases, and 3 bases had no gene match. Germline lookup yields CDR1 MNHEY and CDR2 SMNVEV (reference sequence). CDR3 size: 15 residues. Some clones are missing from TCRdb's copy, which holds only in-frame ones; the method was immunoSEQ multiplex PCR. This sample has hundreds of thousands of clones; over 80% occur once, and the top ten carry roughly 5.5%.

The genes are TRBV27 and TRBJ1-1; TRBD1 matches at 10 bases. The specimen was PBMCs. The TCR was taken from a woman aged 18-35 years in good health and CMV-seronegative. The CDR3 DNA reads TGTGCCAGCAGTTTATCGACAGGGGGCTATACTGAAGCTTTCTTT. Residues: CASSLSTGGYTEAFF.